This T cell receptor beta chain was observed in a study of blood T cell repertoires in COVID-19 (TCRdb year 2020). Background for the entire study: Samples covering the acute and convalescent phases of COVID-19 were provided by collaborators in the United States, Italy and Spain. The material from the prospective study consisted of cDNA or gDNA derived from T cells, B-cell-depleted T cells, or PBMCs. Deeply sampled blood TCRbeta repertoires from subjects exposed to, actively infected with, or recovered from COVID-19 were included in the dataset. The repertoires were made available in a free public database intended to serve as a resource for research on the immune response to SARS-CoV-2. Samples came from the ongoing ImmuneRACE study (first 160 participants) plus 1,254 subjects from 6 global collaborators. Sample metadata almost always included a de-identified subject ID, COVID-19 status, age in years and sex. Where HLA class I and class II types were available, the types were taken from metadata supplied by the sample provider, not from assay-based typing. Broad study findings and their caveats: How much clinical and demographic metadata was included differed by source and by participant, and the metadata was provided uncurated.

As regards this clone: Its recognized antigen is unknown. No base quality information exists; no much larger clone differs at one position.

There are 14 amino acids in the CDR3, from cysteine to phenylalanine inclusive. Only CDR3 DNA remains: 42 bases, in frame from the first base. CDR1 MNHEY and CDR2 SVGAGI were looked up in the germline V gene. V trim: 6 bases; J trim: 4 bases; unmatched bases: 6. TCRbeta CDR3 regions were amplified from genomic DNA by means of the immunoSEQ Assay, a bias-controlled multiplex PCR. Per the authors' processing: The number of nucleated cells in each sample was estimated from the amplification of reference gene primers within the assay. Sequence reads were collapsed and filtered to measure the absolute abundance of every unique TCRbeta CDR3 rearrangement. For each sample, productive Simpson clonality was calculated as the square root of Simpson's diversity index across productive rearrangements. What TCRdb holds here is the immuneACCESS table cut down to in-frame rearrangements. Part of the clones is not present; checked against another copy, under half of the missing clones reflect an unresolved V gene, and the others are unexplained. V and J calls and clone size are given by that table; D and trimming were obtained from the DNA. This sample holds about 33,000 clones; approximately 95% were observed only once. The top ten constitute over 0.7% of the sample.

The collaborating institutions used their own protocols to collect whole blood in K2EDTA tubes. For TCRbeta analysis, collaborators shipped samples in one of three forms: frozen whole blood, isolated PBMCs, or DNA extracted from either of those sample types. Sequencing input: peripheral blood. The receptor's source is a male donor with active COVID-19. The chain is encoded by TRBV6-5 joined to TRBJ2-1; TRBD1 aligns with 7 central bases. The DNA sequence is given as TGTGCCAGCAGCCAAGGGGGCGCGTACAATGAGCAGTTCTTC. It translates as CASSQGGAYNEQFF.